This T cell receptor beta chain is from a study of OX40 agonist ivuxolimab in advanced cancers. There are 15 residues in the CDR3. Germline V gene sequence: CDR1 MRHNA, CDR2 SNTAGT. V shed 2 bases, J shed 9 bases, and the junction held 6 bases outside the gene matches. The data were produced by immunoSEQ multiplex PCR, yet TCRdb's version contains in-frame clones alone and is incomplete. Among 15,000 to 20,000 clones listed, 70% to 90% were seen once. This chain links TRBV6-4 with TRBJ2-1; 11 bases are a match to TRBD1. The sequence was obtained from an adult with an advanced solid tumor such as melanoma, head and neck, liver or kidney cancer. This specimen consisted of CD4+ or CD8+ T cells sorted from blood, obtained in a trial of the OX40 agonist ivuxolimab. The CDR3 DNA follows: TGTGCCAGCAGTGACCGGGGACAGGGGGTTGGTGAGCAGTTCTTC. This sequence encodes CASSDRGQGVGEQFF.